Below, 6 T cell receptor beta chains from the same sample are listed, as sequenced in a study. MiXCR, run by TCRdb on the 5' RACE reads, gives a single entry per CDR3 protein. The data show about 60,000 distinct CDR3 sequences, approximately 29% seen once. Sequenced: tumor-infiltrating naive CD4+ T cells sorted from the breast tumor. Subset indicated: naive CD4+ T cells, CD4+CD45RA+CD25-. These receptors were taken from a female donor with breast cancer.

The DNA for the CDR3 is TGCAGCGTTGGAAGGGGGGGCGCGAGCACTGAAGCTTTCTTT. Translated: CSVGRGGASTEAFF. This chain uses TRBV29-1 with TRBJ1-1, with D possibly matching TRBD1 (6 bases). The germline gives CDR1 SQVTM, CDR2 ANQGSEA. The CDR3 has 14 residues. V shed 4 bases and J shed 4 bases, with 16 bases lying between them.

This clonotype was detected once. This clone may be a read error of a much larger clone one base away. J is TRBJ1-1 and V is TRBV29-1, with 8 bases matching TRBD1. The CDR3 has 16 amino acids. V was pared by 5 bases and J by 5 bases, with 16 bases of the junction left unmatched. Looked up from germline, CDR1 is SQVTM and CDR2 is ANQGSEA. DNA of the CDR3: TGCAGCGTTAAGGGACAGGATAGAAATCAGGGGACTGAAGCTTTCTTT. As protein: CSVKGQDRNQGTEAFF.

The chain recombines TRBV3-1 with TRBJ1-2, with D possibly being TRBD1 (5 bases). The V end lost 0 bases, the J end lost 2 bases, and 7 bases lay between the germline ends. The CDR3 totals 14 residues. The germline gives CDR1 LGHDT, CDR2 YNNKEL (reference sequence). This CDR3 reads CASSQDTGNYGYTF. The CDR3 DNA is TGTGCCAGCAGCCAAGATACAGGAAACTATGGCTACACCTTC.

Of note for this clonotype: This could be a read error, since a much larger clone is one nucleotide away. The rearrangement joins TRBV7-9 to TRBJ1-4; D not resolved. The CDR3 length is 14 residues. Germline V lookup: CDR1 SEHNR, CDR2 FQNEAQ (reference sequence). The CDR3 DNA reads TGTGCCAGCAGCTCGGGTAGAGCTAATGAAAAACAGTTTTTT. This codes for CASSSGRANEKQFF.

This clonotype was observed at least ten times. The gene calls are TRBV7-9 and TRBJ1-4; 10 bases align to TRBD1. Trimming at V came to 5 bases and at J to 8 bases, leaving 5 bases not matched to a gene. This CDR3 contains 14 residues. Germline assignment: CDR1 SEHNR and CDR2 FQNEAQ (reference sequence). The CDR3 reads CASSLGQGGEKLFF. The CDR3 DNA follows: TGTGCCAGCAGCCTCGGACAGGGGGGAGAAAAACTGTTTTTT.

This clonotype occurred a few times. The J gene is TRBJ2-1, the V gene TRBV5-1, with TRBD2 identical over 10 bases. Germline V lookup: CDR1 SGHRS, CDR2 YFSETQ. CDR3 length: 15 amino acids. V was clipped by 0 bases and J by 8 bases; unmatched bases: 5. CDR3 nucleotide sequence: TGCGCCAGCAGCTTGGGGCCTAGCGGGAGTGATGAGCAGTTCTTC. As protein: CASSLGPSGSDEQFF.